Listed here are 22 T cell receptor beta chains from one sample, sequenced in a study of blood T cell repertoires in COVID-19. TCRdb keeps only in-frame clones here, not all; method: immunoSEQ multiplex PCR. The sample includes over 350,000 clones, around nine tenths of them seen just once. The sample was PBMCs or T cells enriched from blood (not recorded which). The receptors derive from a woman aged 25 to 45 with acute COVID-19.

This clone was seen more than once but under ten times. The J gene is TRBJ2-1, the V gene TRBV7-3, with 10 bases fitting TRBD2. The CDR3 totals 16 residues. V lost 4 bases and J lost 2; bases outside the gene matches: 5. The germline V gene encodes CDR1 SGHTA and CDR2 FQGTGA. The CDR3 bases are TGTGCCAGCAGCTCCTATACTAGCGGGGCCTACAATGAGCAGTTCTTC. This gives the protein CASSSYTSGAYNEQFF.

The chain recombines TRBV5-6 with TRBJ1-5; D is undetermined. Trimming took 1 base from V and 7 from J, leaving 6 bases between them. The length of the CDR3 is 12 residues. Germline assignment: CDR1 SGHDT and CDR2 YYEEEE. The CDR3 DNA follows: TGTGCCAGCAGCTTGCAGGCACAGCCCCAGCATTTT. Protein sequence: CASSLQAQPQHF.

This rearrangement joins TRBV9 to TRBJ1-3, with 11 bases that match TRBD1. V lost 5 bases and J lost 8; bases outside the gene matches: 15. The CDR3 consists of 17 residues. CDR1 SGDLS and CDR2 YYNGEE come from the germline V gene. The CDR3 reads CASSGPGTGGSLHTIYF. Here the CDR3 DNA reads TGTGCCAGCAGTGGTCCCGGGACAGGGGGGAGTCTACACACCATATATTTT.

This clone was counted between two and nine times. The chain joins TRBV19 to TRBJ1-1; 8 bases align to TRBD1. Trimming at V came to 5 bases and at J to 1 base, leaving 9 bases not matched to a gene. Germline CDR1 is LNHDA and CDR2 is SQIVND (reference sequence). The CDR3 has 16 residues. This chain's CDR3 is CASSAYRTGTNTEAFF. The CDR3 DNA reads as TGTGCCAGTAGTGCCTACCGGACAGGGACGAACACTGAAGCTTTCTTT.

The rearrangement joins TRBV12-3 or TRBV12-4 to TRBJ2-7; 8 positions match TRBD1. CDR3 length: 13 residues. Trimming removed 8 bases from V and 5 bases from J; junction bases left unmatched: 8. The CDR3 reads CASLGQESHEQYF. CDR3 coding DNA: TGTGCCAGCTTGGGACAGGAGTCTCACGAGCAGTACTTC.

This chain connects TRBV18 to TRBJ1-1; TRBD1 matches 7 bases. Germline trimming cut 1 base from V and 5 bases from J; bases unmatched to any gene: 10. There are 16 residues in the CDR3. CDR1 is KGHSH, CDR2 LQKENI, per germline. The CDR3 DNA is TGTGCCAGCTCACCACTTTACGTACAGGGGAGGACTGAAGCTTTCTTT. Its protein product is CASSPLYVQGRTEAFF. Together with reference TRBV18 and TRBJ1-1, the CDR3 gives the full variable domain: NAGVMQNPRHLVRRRGQEARLRCSPMKGHSHVYWYRQLPEEGLKFMVYLQKENIIDESGMPKERFSAEFPKEGPSILRIQQVVRGDSAAYFCASSPLYVQGRTEAFFGQGTRLTVV.

V and J are TRBV9 and TRBJ2-7; 7 positions match TRBD1. The CDR3 is 14 residues long. Germline assignment: CDR1 SGDLS and CDR2 YYNGEE. With 0 bases clipped from V and 4 bases from J, the junction kept 4 bases outside the gene matches. CDR3 protein: CASSVVAGGYEQYF. For the CDR3, the DNA is TGTGCCAGCAGCGTAGTTGCAGGGGGTTACGAGCAGTACTTC.

V usage is TRBV5-1 and J usage is TRBJ2-7; TRBD1 is a possible D gene (6 bases). Trimming removed 4 bases at V and 3 bases at J, with 11 bases between. The germline V gene encodes CDR1 SGHRS and CDR2 YFSETQ. The CDR3 is made up of 13 amino acids. CDR3 in DNA: TGCGCCAGCAGCCAGTTACAGGGCTACGAGCAGTACTTC. As protein: CASSQLQGYEQYF. Filled out from reference TRBV5-1 and TRBJ2-7, the complete variable domain reads KAGVTQTPRYLIKTRGQQVTLSCSPISGHRSVSWYQQTPGQGLQFLFEYFSETQRNKGNFPGRFSGRQFSNSRSEMNVSTLELGDSALYLCASSQLQGYEQYFGPGTRLTVT.

This rearrangement joins TRBV12-3 or TRBV12-4 to TRBJ2-3; D not certain. The CDR3 contains 12 residues. The V gene lost 8 bases and the J gene lost 5 bases, with 11 bases spanning the gap. The CDR3 here is CASARVRDTQYF. The CDR3 DNA is TGTGCCAGCGCCCGAGTTAGAGATACGCAGTATTTT.

This clone was seen repeatedly, ten times or more. This chain joins TRBV7-3 and TRBJ2-1; 8 positions match TRBD2. J gave up 7 bases and V 4 bases, and 6 bases lay outside the gene matches. This CDR3 spans 14 amino acids. Germline assignment: CDR1 SGHTA and CDR2 FQGTGA. DNA of the CDR3: TGTGCCAGCAGCTCCGGGGGGGCCTTGAATGAGCAGTTCTTC. Translating gives CASSSGGALNEQFF.

The rearrangement joins TRBV7-2 to TRBJ1-1; maybe TRBD1 (6 bases). Germline loops: CDR1 SGHTA, CDR2 FQGNSA. V lost 6 bases to trimming and J lost 0 bases, with 11 bases between them. The length of the CDR3 is 14 residues. CDR3 sequence reads: CASRPGHLNTEAFF. In DNA, the CDR3 is TGTGCCAGCAGACCGGGACACCTGAACACTGAAGCTTTCTTT.

J is TRBJ1-1 and V is TRBV6-4; D is possibly TRBD1 (5 bases). The V and J ends lost 1 base and 1 base respectively, with 16 bases between them. Germline V gene data show CDR1 as MRHNA and CDR2 as SNTAGT. The CDR3 length is 17 residues. CDR3 amino acids: CASSDWVPQVTNTEAFF. As DNA, the CDR3 is TGTGCCAGCAGTGACTGGGTCCCACAGGTGACGAACACTGAAGCTTTCTTT.

This chain uses TRBV27 with TRBJ1-6; 9 nucleotides align to TRBD1. Germline CDR1 reads MNHEY; CDR2 reads SMNVEV (reference sequence). Trimming at V came to 0 bases and at J to 10 bases, leaving 28 bases not matched to a gene. This CDR3 contains 23 residues. The CDR3 bases are TGTGCCAGCAGTTTATCGAGCCCCCCCTATCTGCCGGGACAGGGTGGTCCTTTCTCACCCCTCCACTTT. It encodes CASSLSSPPYLPGQGGPFSPLHF.

This chain links TRBV11-3 with TRBJ1-2, with a possible D match to TRBD1 (6 bases). The CDR3 sequence is 15 residues long. Germline CDR1 SGHNT, CDR2 YENEEA. Trimming left V 1 base short and J 2 bases short, with 11 bases between. The CDR3 nucleotides are TGTGCCAGCAGCTTAGTCACAGGGTTAAACTATGGCTACACCTTC. Its protein is CASSLVTGLNYGYTF.

This rearrangement joins TRBV24-1 to TRBJ2-5; D unclear. With 5 bases removed from V and 5 bases from J, the gap between germline ends came to 14 bases. Looked up from germline, CDR1 is KGHDR and CDR2 is SFDVKD. The CDR3 spans 14 residues. For the CDR3, the DNA is TGTGCCACCAGTGTCTTCTTTGAGTGGGAGACCCAGTACTTC. This encodes CATSVFFEWETQYF.

In its sample, this clone was seen once. This chain connects TRBV15 to TRBJ2-7; D possibly corresponds to TRBD1 (5 bases). V was clipped by 3 bases and J by 4 bases, with 10 bases between them. The CDR3 length is 13 residues. Germline V gives CDR1 LNHNV, CDR2 YYDKDF (reference sequence). The CDR3 nucleotides read TGTGCCACCAGCAGGGTACAGGCTTACGAGCAGTACTTC. It codes for CATSRVQAYEQYF. The entire variable domain, with the rest obtained from reference TRBV15 and TRBJ2-7, is as follows: DAMVIQNPRYQVTQFGKPVTLSCSQTLNHNVMYWYQQKSSQAPKLLFHYYDKDFNNEADTPDNFQSRRPNTSFCFLDIRSPGLGDTAMYLCATSRVQAYEQYFGPGTRLTVT.

The rearrangement uses TRBV28 and TRBJ2-7; 8 bases are shared with TRBD1. The CDR3 is 16 residues long. CDR1 MDHEN and CDR2 SYDVKM come from the germline V gene. With 5 bases clipped from V and 3 bases from J, the junction kept 12 bases outside the gene matches. CDR3 nucleotide sequence: TGTGCCAGCAGTCCCGGCCCAGGGGGCAGTCTCTACGAGCAGTACTTC. It translates to CASSPGPGGSLYEQYF.

This chain connects TRBV25-1 to TRBJ1-4; possible D gene TRBD1, 6 bases. V was trimmed by 0 bases and J by 4 bases, leaving 12 bases between them. Germline V gives CDR1 MGHDK, CDR2 SYGVNS. The CDR3 length is 16 residues. This chain's CDR3 is CASSEYSRRGNEKLFF. In DNA form, the CDR3 reads TGTGCCAGCAGTGAATATAGTCGCAGGGGTAATGAAAAACTGTTTTTT. Full variable domain (remainder filled in from reference TRBV25-1 and TRBJ1-4): EADIYQTPRYLVIGTGKKITLECSQTMGHDKMYWYQQDPGMELHLIHYSYGVNSTEKGDLSSESTVSRIRTEHFPLTLESARPSHTSQYLCASSEYSRRGNEKLFFGSGTQLSVL.

CDR3 sequence reads: CASSWTGTHGYTF. The CDR3 DNA follows: TGTGCCAGCAGTTGGACAGGGACCCATGGCTACACCTTC. V gene TRBV5-6 combines with J gene TRBJ1-2; 8 bases map to TRBD1. CDR3 length: 13 amino acids. Germline V gene sequence: CDR1 SGHDT, CDR2 YYEEEE. With 5 bases clipped from V and 6 bases from J, the junction kept 6 bases outside the gene matches.

This chain joins TRBV3-1 (or the pseudogene TRBV3-2) and TRBJ2-1, with D maybe TRBD1 (6 bases). Trimming cost V 1 base and J 9 bases, with 10 bases left between them. This CDR3 contains 13 residues. Germline loops: CDR1 LGHDT, CDR2 YNNKEL (reference sequence). The CDR3 DNA follows: TGTGCCAGCAGCCAAGTGATACAGGGTGAGCAGTTCTTC. Translated: CASSQVIQGEQFF.

This clone was seen ten or more times. This chain uses TRBV19 with TRBJ1-1; 8 bases are shared with TRBD1. Trimming removed 3 bases from V and 11 bases from J; junction bases left unmatched: 11. This CDR3 has 14 residues. Germline V CDR1 and CDR2: LNHDA, SQIVND (reference sequence). For the CDR3, the DNA is TGTGCCAGTAGTATCCTACAGGGGGAAGGAGAGGCTTTCTTT. Protein product: CASSILQGEGEAFF.

This clone is a singleton in its sample. The V gene is TRBV25-1, the J gene TRBJ1-1; D is possibly TRBD1 (6 bases). The V gene's germline CDR1 is MGHDK and CDR2 SYGVNS. Trimming cost V 4 bases and J 5 bases, with 14 bases left between them. The CDR3 consists of 14 residues. DNA for the CDR3: TGTGCCAGCAGTGTAGCCGGGGGGCGGACTGAAGCTTTCTTT. Amino acid sequence: CASSVAGGRTEAFF. Full variable domain (outside the CDR3, taken from reference TRBV25-1 and TRBJ1-1): EADIYQTPRYLVIGTGKKITLECSQTMGHDKMYWYQQDPGMELHLIHYSYGVNSTEKGDLSSESTVSRIRTEHFPLTLESARPSHTSQYLCASSVAGGRTEAFFGQGTRLTVV.